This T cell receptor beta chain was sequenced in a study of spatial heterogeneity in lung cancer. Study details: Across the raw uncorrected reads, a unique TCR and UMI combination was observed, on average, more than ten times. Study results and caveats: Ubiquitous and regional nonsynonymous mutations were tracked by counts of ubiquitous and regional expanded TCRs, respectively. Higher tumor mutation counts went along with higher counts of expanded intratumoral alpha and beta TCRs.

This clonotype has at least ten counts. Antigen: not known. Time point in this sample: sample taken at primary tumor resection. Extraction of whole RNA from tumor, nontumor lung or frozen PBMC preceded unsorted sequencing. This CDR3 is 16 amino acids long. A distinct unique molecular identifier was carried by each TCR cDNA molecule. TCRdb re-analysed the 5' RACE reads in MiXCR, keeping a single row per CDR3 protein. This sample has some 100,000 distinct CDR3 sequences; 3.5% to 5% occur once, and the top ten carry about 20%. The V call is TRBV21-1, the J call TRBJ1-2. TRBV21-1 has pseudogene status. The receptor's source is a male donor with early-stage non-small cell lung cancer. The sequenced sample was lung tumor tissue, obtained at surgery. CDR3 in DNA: TGTGCCAGCAGCAAAAGGAAGGGAGATATTAACTATGGCTACACCTTC. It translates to CASSKRKGDINYGYTF.